A selection of T cell receptor beta chains follows, all from one sample in a study of PD-L1 blockade in urothelial cancer. TCRdb's table, derived via immunoSEQ multiplex PCR, lists solely in-frame clones and lacks some. The data hold 90,000 or so clones, with 90% observed a single time. Sequencing was performed on PBMCs, taken around atezolizumab (anti-PD-L1) treatment. All receptors come from a man aged 55 to 70 with urothelial cancer. Both conserved end residues are part of each CDR3. D genes are given only for firm matches. The size field is filled for only some rows; it gives once, few, many or a size class.

cdr3_length	clone_size	d_call	j_call	v_call	cdr3_aa	cdr3_nt
15	NA	TRBD2	TRBJ2-5	TRBV28	CASSSLAGGGETQYF	TGTGCCAGCAGTTCACTAGCGGGAGGAGGAGAGACCCAGTACTTC
14	NA	NA	TRBJ2-1	TRBV2	CASSEQGTYNEQFF	TGTGCCAGCAGTGAACAGGGGACCTACAATGAGCAGTTCTTC
16	NA	TRBD2	TRBJ2-5	TRBV7-2	CASSGRTSGGGETQYF	TGTGCCAGCAGCGGTCGGACTAGCGGGGGAGGGGAGACCCAGTACTTC
16	NA	TRBD2	TRBJ2-7	TRBV4-3	CASSQDLEAGGYEQYF	TGCGCCAGCAGCCAAGACCTCGAGGCGGGGGGCTACGAGCAGTACTTC
14	few	NA	TRBJ1-4	TRBV28	CASSLQGFNEKLFF	TGTGCCAGCAGTTTACAGGGATTTAATGAAAAACTGTTTTTT
16	once	NA	TRBJ1-5	TRBV7-8	CASSRTRGGQNQPQHF	TGTGCCAGCAGCCGCACGAGGGGGGGCCAAAATCAGCCCCAGCATTTT
15	NA	NA	TRBJ1-5	TRBV6-5	CASSPDRLSNQPQHF	TGTGCCAGCAGCCCGGACAGACTTAGCAATCAGCCCCAGCATTTT
16	few	TRBD2	TRBJ2-7	TRBV4-2	CASSHVTSGGPYEQYF	TGTGCCAGCAGCCATGTTACTAGCGGGGGTCCCTACGAGCAGTACTTC
15	NA	TRBD2	TRBJ2-7	TRBV19	CASSKTSGVSYEQYF	TGTGCCAGTAGCAAGACTAGCGGGGTCTCCTACGAGCAGTACTTC
12	NA	NA	TRBJ1-1	TRBV2	CASSEALQRAFF	TGTGCCAGCAGTGAAGCGCTTCAACGGGCTTTCTTT
13	NA	TRBD2	TRBJ2-1	TRBV29-1	CSGGGGVVYEQFF	TGCAGCGGGGGGGGAGGGGTAGTCTATGAGCAGTTCTTC
13	once	TRBD1	TRBJ2-7	TRBV30	CAYLDRGQGEQYF	TGTGCCTACCTCGACAGGGGGCAGGGCGAGCAGTACTTC
16	NA	TRBD1	TRBJ2-7	TRBV4-1	CASSQDPGGDGYEQYF	TGCGCCAGCAGCCAAGATCCAGGGGGCGACGGTTACGAGCAGTACTTC
15	NA	TRBD1	TRBJ2-3	TRBV7-9	CASSMGQGNTDTQYF	TGTGCCAGCAGCATGGGACAGGGAAACACAGATACGCAGTATTTT
14	NA	NA	TRBJ2-5	TRBV2	CASSEEKRGETQYF	TGTGCCAGCAGTGAAGAAAAAAGGGGGGAGACCCAGTACTTC
14	NA	NA	TRBJ2-7	TRBV10-1	CASSDPGTENEQYF	TGCGCCAGCAGTGACCCAGGGACTGAAAACGAGCAGTACTTC
15	NA	TRBD2	TRBJ2-5	TRBV5-1	CASSLDGGRGETQYF	TGCGCCAGCAGCTTGGACGGGGGGAGAGGAGAGACCCAGTACTTC
15	NA	TRBD2	TRBJ2-7	TRBV27	CASSPLAEYSYEQYF	TGTGCCAGCAGTCCACTAGCGGAATACTCCTACGAGCAGTACTTC
15	NA	TRBD1	TRBJ1-5	TRBV19	CASNQIQGARQPQHF	TGTGCCAGTAATCAAATCCAGGGGGCGAGGCAGCCCCAGCATTTT
16	NA	NA	TRBJ2-3	TRBV21-1	CASSKWAGGSTDTQYF	NA
13	NA	NA	TRBJ2-6	TRBV11-2	CAAHQGGANVLTF	TGTGCCGCCCACCAGGGTGGGGCCAACGTCCTGACTTTC
16	NA	NA	TRBJ2-7	TRBV5-1	CASSLGGDGRSYEQYF	TGCGCCAGCAGTCTGGGGGGAGACGGACGGTCCTACGAGCAGTACTTC
14	NA	TRBD2	TRBJ2-5	TRBV5-4	CATPDSLAGQTQYF	TGTGCCACCCCGGACAGTCTAGCGGGGCAGACCCAGTACTTC
13	NA	NA	TRBJ2-5	TRBV2	CASSITRQETQYF	TGTGCCAGCAGCATAACTAGGCAAGAGACCCAGTACTTC
12	NA	TRBD1	TRBJ2-1	TRBV29-1	CSVGDRDNEQFF	TGCAGCGTCGGGGACAGGGATAATGAGCAGTTCTTC
13	once	NA	TRBJ2-1	TRBV28	CASSLDQTEEQFF	TGTGCCAGCAGTTTAGACCAGACAGAGGAGCAGTTCTTC
15	few	NA	TRBJ1-1	TRBV30	CAWSVLGRKNTEAFF	TGTGCCTGGAGTGTACTCGGGAGAAAGAACACTGAAGCTTTCTTT
17	NA	TRBD2	TRBJ2-1	TRBV28	CASSRGLAGGKYNEQFF	TGTGCCAGCAGTAGGGGACTAGCGGGGGGAAAATACAATGAGCAGTTCTTC
16	once	NA	TRBJ1-5	TRBV28	CASSLLGSPSNQPQHF	TGTGCCAGCAGTTTACTGGGGAGCCCTTCCAATCAGCCCCAGCATTTT
15	once	TRBD1	TRBJ2-7	TRBV9	CASSGGTGNSYEQYF	TGTGCCAGCAGCGGGGGGACAGGTAACTCCTACGAGCAGTACTTC
14	NA	NA	TRBJ1-3	TRBV9	CASSAGYSGNTIYF	TGTGCCAGCAGCGCAGGGTACTCTGGAAACACCATATATTTT
18	NA	NA	TRBJ1-2	TRBV21-1	CASSKVPGVLEPNYGYTF	TGTGCCAGCAGCAAAGTCCCAGGGGTTCTCGAACCTAACTATGGCTACACCTTC
12	few	NA	TRBJ2-1	TRBV2	CASSELQAEQFF	TGTGCCAGCAGTGAATTACAGGCAGAGCAGTTCTTC
11	NA	TRBD2	TRBJ2-7	TRBV2	CASSEGSGSRF	TGTGCCAGCAGTGAGGGTAGCGGGAGCCGCTTC
15	NA	TRBD2	TRBJ2-2	TRBV30	CAWSALAGVSGELFF	TGTGCCTGGAGTGCACTAGCGGGGGTCTCCGGGGAGCTGTTTTTT
13	NA	TRBD1	TRBJ2-7	TRBV6-5	CASRRQGSYEQYF	TGTGCCAGCAGACGACAGGGGTCCTACGAGCAGTACTTC
19	NA	TRBD2	TRBJ2-3	TRBV7-9	CASSQRRQLAGGNSDTQYF	TGTGCCAGCAGCCAAAGGCGCCAACTAGCGGGAGGCAACTCAGATACGCAGTATTTT
14	NA	TRBD2	TRBJ2-3	TRBV9	CASSRGGLTDTQYF	TGTGCCAGCAGCCGGGGGGGCCTTACAGATACGCAGTATTTT
13	NA	NA	TRBJ2-5	TRBV6-5	CASSEPYRETQYF	TGTGCCAGCAGTGAACCCTACCGGGAGACCCAGTACTTC
16	NA	TRBD1	TRBJ2-3	TRBV7-8	CASSSINRGLGDTQYF	TGTGCCAGCAGCTCAATAAACAGGGGGCTGGGAGATACGCAGTATTTT
14	NA	NA	TRBJ2-7	TRBV30	CAWSVRGRPYEQYF	TGTGCCTGGAGTGTGCGAGGGAGGCCCTACGAGCAGTACTTC
15	once	NA	TRBJ1-4	TRBV9	CASSARQATNEKLFF	TGTGCCAGCAGCGCTCGACAGGCAACTAATGAAAAACTGTTTTTT
14	NA	NA	TRBJ2-5	TRBV5-4	CASSPPRDQETQYF	TGTGCCAGCAGCCCGCCCAGGGACCAAGAGACCCAGTACTTC
12	NA	NA	TRBJ2-1	TRBV6-5	CASRRRRDEQFF	TGTGCCAGCCGTCGGCGGCGGGATGAGCAGTTCTTC
16	NA	TRBD2	TRBJ2-3	TRBV9	CASSGSSGSLTDTQYF	TGTGCCAGCAGCGGGTCTAGCGGGTCGCTCACAGATACGCAGTATTTT